This T cell receptor (beta chain) appears in the sequencing data of a study of blood T cells in healthy people across ages. Study-level points and caveats: CMV status of donors was not determined, possibly confounding expanded clonotype changes.

A few counts support this clonotype. Its specificity is unknown. Then a second PCR, running about 6 to 12 cycles, was carried out with a sample-barcoded 5' primer and a J-beta primer mix. TCRdb reprocessed the 5' RACE reads with MiXCR, giving one entry per CDR3 protein. The sample shows about 280,000 distinct CDR3 sequences, 27% of them seen only once. With 0 bases removed from V and 4 bases from J, the gap between germline ends came to 3 bases. Germline V lookup: CDR1 DFQATT, CDR2 SNEGSKA (reference sequence). The CDR3 has 11 amino acids. This clonotype was sampled from a woman in her seventies in good health. This rearrangement joins TRBV20-1 to TRBJ2-5; D is uncertain. Source material: blood. The CDR3 sequence: CSARERETQYF. CDR3 sequence (DNA): TGCAGTGCTAGAGAACGAGAGACCCAGTACTTC.